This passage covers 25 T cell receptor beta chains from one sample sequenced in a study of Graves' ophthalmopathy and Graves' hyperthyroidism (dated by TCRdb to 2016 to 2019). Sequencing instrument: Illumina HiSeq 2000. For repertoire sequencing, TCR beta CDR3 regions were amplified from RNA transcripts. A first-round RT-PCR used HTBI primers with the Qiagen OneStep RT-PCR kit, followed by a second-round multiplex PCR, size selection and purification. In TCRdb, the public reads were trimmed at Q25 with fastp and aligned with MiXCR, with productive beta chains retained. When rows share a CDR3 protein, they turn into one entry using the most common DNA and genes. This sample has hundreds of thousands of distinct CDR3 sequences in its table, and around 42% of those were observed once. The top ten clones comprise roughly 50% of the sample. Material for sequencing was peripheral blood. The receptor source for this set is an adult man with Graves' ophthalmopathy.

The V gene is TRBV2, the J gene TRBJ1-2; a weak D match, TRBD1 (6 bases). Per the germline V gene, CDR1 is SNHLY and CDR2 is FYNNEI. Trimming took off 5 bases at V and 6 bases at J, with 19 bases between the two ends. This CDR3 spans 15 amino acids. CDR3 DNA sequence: TGTGCCAGCAGTTCCGTTGGGGGGGGGGGCGATGGCTACACCTTC. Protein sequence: CASSSVGGGGDGYTF.

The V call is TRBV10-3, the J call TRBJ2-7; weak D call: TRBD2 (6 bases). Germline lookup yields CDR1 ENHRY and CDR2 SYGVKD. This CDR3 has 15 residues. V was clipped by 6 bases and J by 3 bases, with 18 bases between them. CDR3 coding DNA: TGTGCCATCAGCGTCCCTAATCCGGGAGTCTACGAGCAGTACTTC. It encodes CAISVPNPGVYEQYF.

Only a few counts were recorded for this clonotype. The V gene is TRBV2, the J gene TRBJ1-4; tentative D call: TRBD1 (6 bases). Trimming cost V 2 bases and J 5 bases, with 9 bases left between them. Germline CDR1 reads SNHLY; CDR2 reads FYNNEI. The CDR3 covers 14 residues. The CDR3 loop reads CASSEQGTNEKLFF. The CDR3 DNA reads TGTGCCAGCAGTGAACAGGGGACGAATGAAAAACTGTTTTTT.

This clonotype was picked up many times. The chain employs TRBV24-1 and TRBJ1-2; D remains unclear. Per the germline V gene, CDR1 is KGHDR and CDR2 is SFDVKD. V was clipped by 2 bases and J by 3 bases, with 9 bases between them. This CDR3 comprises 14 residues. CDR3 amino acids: CATSDSAGDYGYTF. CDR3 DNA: TGTGCCACCAGTGATTCCGCAGGAGACTATGGCTACACCTTC.

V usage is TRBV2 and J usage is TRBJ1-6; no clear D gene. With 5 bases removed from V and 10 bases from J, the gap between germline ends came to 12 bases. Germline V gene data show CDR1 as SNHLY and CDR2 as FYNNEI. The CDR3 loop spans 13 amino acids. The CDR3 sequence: CASSILGESPLHF. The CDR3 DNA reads TGTGCCAGCAGTATTCTCGGGGAATCACCCCTCCACTTT.

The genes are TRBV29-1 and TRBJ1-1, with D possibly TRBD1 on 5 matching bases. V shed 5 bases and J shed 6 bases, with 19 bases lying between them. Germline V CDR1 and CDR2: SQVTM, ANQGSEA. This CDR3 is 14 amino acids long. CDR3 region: CSVLWTSGGSEAFF. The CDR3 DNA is TGCAGCGTTTTATGGACTAGCGGGGGGTCTGAAGCTTTCTTT.

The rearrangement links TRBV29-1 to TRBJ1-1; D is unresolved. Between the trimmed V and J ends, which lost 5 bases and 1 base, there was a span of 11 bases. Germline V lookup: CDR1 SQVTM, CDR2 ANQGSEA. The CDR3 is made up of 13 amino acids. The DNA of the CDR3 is TGCAGCGTTCAAGGCGCCCAGAACACTGAAGCTTTCTTT. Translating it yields CSVQGAQNTEAFF. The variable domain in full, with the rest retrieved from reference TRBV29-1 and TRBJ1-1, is SAVISQKPSRDICQRGTSLTIQCQVDSQVTMMFWYRQQPGQSLTLIATANQGSEATYESGFVIDKFPISRPNLTFSTLTVSNMSPEDSSIYLCSVQGAQNTEAFFGQGTRLTVV.

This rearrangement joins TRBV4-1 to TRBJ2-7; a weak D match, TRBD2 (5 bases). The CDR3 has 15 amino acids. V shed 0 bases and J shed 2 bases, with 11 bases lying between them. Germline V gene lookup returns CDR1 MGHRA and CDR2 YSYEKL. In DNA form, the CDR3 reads TGCGCCAGCAGCCAAGAACCAGGACTGACCTACGAGCAGTACTTC. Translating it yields CASSQEPGLTYEQYF.

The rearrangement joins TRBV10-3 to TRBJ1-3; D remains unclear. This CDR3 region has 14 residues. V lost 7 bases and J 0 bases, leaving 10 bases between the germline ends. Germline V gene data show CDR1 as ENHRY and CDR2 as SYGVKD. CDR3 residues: CAIKDGNSGNTIYF. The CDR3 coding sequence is TGTGCCATCAAAGACGGAAACTCTGGAAACACCATATATTTT.

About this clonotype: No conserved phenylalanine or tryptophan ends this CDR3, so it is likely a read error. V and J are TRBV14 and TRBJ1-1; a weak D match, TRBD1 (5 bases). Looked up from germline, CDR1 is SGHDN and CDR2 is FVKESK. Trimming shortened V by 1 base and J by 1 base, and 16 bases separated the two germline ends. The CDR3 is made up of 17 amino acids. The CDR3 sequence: CASSQVSRFDRNTEAFL. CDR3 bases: TGTGCCAGCAGCCAAGTTAGTAGATTCGACAGGAACACTGAAGCTTTCCTT.

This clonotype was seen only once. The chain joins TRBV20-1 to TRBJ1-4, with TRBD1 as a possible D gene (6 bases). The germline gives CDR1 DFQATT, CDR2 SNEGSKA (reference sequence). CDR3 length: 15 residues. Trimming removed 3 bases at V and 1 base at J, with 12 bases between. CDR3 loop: CSASGQGQTNEKLFF. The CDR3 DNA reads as TGCAGTGCTAGCGGGCAGGGGCAAACTAATGAAAAACTGTTTTTT.

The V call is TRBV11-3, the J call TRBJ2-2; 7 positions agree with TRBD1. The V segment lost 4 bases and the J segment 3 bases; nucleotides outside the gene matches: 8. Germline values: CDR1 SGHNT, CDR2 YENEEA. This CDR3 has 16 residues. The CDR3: CASSSSGTVDTGELFF. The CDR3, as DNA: TGTGCCAGCAGCTCTTCCGGGACAGTCGACACCGGGGAGCTGTTTTTT.

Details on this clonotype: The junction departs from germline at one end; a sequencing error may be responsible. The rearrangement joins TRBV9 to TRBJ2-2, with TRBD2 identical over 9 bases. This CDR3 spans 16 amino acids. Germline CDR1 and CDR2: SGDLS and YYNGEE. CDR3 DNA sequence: TGTGCCAGCAGCTCAGGGTTAGCGGGAGCAACCGAGGAGCTGTTTTTT. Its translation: CASSSGLAGATEELFF.

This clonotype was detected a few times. The CDR3: CATSDLDGYTF. Written as DNA, the CDR3 is TGTGCCACCAGTGATTTGGATGGCTACACCTTC. The chain is built from TRBV24-1 and TRBJ1-2; no reliable D call. Germline V lookup: CDR1 KGHDR, CDR2 SFDVKD. This CDR3 has 11 amino acids. With 0 bases removed from V and 6 bases from J, the gap between germline ends came to 1 base.

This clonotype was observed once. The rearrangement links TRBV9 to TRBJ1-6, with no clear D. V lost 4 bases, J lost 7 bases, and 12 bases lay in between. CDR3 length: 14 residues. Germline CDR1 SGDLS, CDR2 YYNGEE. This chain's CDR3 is CASSLVAGNSPLHF. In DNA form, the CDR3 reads TGTGCCAGCAGCTTAGTCGCGGGAAATTCACCCCTCCACTTT.

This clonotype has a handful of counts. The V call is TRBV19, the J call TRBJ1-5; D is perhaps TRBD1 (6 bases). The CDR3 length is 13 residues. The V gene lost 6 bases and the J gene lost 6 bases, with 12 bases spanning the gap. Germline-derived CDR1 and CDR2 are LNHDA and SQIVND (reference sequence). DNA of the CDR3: TGTGCCAGTAGCCTCCGACAGGTTCAGCCCCAGCATTTT. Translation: CASSLRQVQPQHF. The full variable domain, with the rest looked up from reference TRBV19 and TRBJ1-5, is DGGITQSPKYLFRKEGQNVTLSCEQNLNHDAMYWYRQDPGQGLRLIYYSQIVNDFQKGDIAEGYSVSREKKESFPLTVTSAQKNPTAFYLCASSLRQVQPQHFGDGTRLSIL.

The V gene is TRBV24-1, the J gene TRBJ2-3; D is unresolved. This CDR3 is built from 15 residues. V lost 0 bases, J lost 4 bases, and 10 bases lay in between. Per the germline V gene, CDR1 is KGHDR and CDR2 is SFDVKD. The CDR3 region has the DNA TGTGCCACCAGTGATTTGCCGCCCCGATCAGATACGCAGTATTTT. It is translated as CATSDLPPRSDTQYF.

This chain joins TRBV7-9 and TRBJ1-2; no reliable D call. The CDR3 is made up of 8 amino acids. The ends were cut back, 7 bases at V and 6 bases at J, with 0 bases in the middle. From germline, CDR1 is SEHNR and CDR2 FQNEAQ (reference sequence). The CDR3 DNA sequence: TGTGCCAGCAATGGCTACACCTTC. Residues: CASNGYTF.

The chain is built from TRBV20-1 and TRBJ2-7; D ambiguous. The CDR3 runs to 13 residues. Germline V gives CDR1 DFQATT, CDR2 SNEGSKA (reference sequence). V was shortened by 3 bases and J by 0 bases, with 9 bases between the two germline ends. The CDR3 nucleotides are TGCAGTGCTAGTACCGAGATCTCCTACGAGCAGTACTTC. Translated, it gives CSASTEISYEQYF.

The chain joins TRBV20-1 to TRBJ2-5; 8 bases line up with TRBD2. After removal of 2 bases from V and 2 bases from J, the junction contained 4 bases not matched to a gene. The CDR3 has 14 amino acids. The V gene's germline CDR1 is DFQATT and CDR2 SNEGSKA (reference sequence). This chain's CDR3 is CSARFGRAQETQYF. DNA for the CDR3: TGCAGTGCTAGATTCGGGAGGGCACAAGAGACCCAGTACTTC.

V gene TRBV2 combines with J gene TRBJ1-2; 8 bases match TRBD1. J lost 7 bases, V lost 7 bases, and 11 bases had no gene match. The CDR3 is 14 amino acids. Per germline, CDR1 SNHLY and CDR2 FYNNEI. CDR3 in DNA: TGTGCCAGCACGGGACAGGCAGTGTTAATTGGCTACACCTTC. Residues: CASTGQAVLIGYTF.

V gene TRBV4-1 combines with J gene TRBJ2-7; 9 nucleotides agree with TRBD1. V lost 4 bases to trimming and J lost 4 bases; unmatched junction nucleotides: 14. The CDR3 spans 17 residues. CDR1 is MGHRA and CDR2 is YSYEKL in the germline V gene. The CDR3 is CASSLLGVGTGFYEQYF. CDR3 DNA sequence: TGCGCCAGCAGCCTCCTAGGCGTGGGGACAGGGTTTTACGAGCAGTACTTC.

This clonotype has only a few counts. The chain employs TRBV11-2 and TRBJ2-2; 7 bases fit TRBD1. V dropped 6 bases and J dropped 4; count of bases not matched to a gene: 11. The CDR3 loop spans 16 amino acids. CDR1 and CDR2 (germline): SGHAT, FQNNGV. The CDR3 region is CASSPRGGLGTGELFF. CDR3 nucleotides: TGTGCCAGCAGTCCCCGAGGGGGCTTGGGCACCGGGGAGCTGTTTTTT.

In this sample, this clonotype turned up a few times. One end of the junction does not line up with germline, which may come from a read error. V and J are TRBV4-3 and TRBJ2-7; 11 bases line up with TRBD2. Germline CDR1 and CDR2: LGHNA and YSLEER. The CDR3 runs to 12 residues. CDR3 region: CASSQVPGLAVF. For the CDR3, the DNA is TGCGCCAGCAGCCAAGTTCCGGGACTAGCGGTATTC.

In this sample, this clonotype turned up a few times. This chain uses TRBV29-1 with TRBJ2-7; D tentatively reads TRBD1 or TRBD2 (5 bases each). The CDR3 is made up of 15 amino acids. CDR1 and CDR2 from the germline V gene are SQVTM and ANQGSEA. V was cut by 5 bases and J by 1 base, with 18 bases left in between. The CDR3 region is CSVSPRRDGSYEQYF. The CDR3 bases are TGCAGCGTTTCCCCCCGACGGGACGGATCCTACGAGCAGTACTTC.